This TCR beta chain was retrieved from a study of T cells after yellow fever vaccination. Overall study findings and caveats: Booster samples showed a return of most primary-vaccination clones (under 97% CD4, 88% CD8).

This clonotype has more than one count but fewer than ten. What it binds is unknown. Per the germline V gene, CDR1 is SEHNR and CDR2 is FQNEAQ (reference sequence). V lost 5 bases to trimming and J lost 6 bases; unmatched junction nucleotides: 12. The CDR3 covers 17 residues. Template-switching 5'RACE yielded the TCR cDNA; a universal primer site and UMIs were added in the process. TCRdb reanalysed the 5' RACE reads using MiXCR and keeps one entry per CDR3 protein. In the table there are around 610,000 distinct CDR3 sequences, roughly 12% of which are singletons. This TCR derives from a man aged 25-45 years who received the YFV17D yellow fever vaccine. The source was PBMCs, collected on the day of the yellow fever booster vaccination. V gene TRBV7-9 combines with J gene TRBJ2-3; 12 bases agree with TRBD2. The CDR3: CASSPGLAGGPDDTQYF. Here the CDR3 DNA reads TGTGCCAGCAGCCCCGGCCTAGCGGGAGGGCCGGATGATACGCAGTATTTT.